The rows below give T cell receptor beta chains drawn from one sample of a study of T cell clonotyping in hematopoietic cell transplantation. Profiling relied on immunoSEQ multiplex PCR, and the TCRdb table lists in-frame clones only, not all of them. The sample lists thousands of clones, around 90% occurring once. The material was PBMCs, obtained 180 days after allogeneic stem cell transplant. All receptors come from a female patient aged 45-60 years who had an allogeneic stem cell transplant from an unrelated donor, so the T cells may come from the graft donor. Some clones in this sample may be carry-over from other donors' samples. Both conserved end residues are part of each CDR3. The order of the fields is clone size, J gene, V gene, D gene, CDR3 DNA, CDR3 protein. D genes are given only for firm matches. A row's size may be missing; if present it is once, few, many or a size class.

clone_size: NA
j_call: TRBJ2-7
v_call: TRBV7-6
d_call: NA
cdr3_nt: TGTGCCAGCAGCCCTGGGACGGACTCCTACGAGCAGTACTTC
cdr3_aa: CASSPGTDSYEQYF

clone_size: NA
j_call: TRBJ2-1
v_call: TRBV7-7
d_call: TRBD2
cdr3_nt: TGTGCCAGCAGCTCGGGACTAGCGATCTACAATGAGCAGTTCTTC
cdr3_aa: CASSSGLAIYNEQFF

clone_size: once
j_call: TRBJ2-1
v_call: TRBV29-1
d_call: NA
cdr3_nt: TGCAGCGTTGACAGGGGTAGGAATGAGCAGTTCTTC
cdr3_aa: CSVDRGRNEQFF

clone_size: NA
j_call: TRBJ1-1
v_call: TRBV19
d_call: NA
cdr3_nt: TGTGCCAGTGGCGCGGGAGGCCCGAAAGCTTTCTTT
cdr3_aa: CASGAGGPKAFF

clone_size: NA
j_call: TRBJ1-1
v_call: TRBV19
d_call: NA
cdr3_nt: TGTGCCAGTAGTATAGGGATAGTCGGGACACAGAACACTGAAGCTTTCTTT
cdr3_aa: CASSIGIVGTQNTEAFF

clone_size: NA
j_call: TRBJ1-2
v_call: TRBV11-2
d_call: TRBD1
cdr3_nt: TGTGCCAGCAGCTTATCGAGGTGGGGAGGACAGGGGAATGGCTACACCTTC
cdr3_aa: CASSLSRWGGQGNGYTF

clone_size: NA
j_call: TRBJ1-2
v_call: TRBV2
d_call: NA
cdr3_nt: TGTGCCAGCAGCCGGAACGGCTATGGCTACACCTTC
cdr3_aa: CASSRNGYGYTF

clone_size: once
j_call: TRBJ1-2
v_call: TRBV2
d_call: TRBD1
cdr3_nt: TGTGCCAGCAGTGGGGAAGGGGGCAACTATGGCTACACCTTC
cdr3_aa: CASSGEGGNYGYTF

clone_size: NA
j_call: TRBJ2-1
v_call: TRBV6-5
d_call: TRBD2
cdr3_nt: TGTGCCAGCTCCACAGGAGCGGGGACTTACAATGAGCAGTTCTTC
cdr3_aa: CASSTGAGTYNEQFF

clone_size: NA
j_call: TRBJ2-7
v_call: TRBV5-4
d_call: NA
cdr3_nt: TGTGCCAGCAGCTTGAAGGGGAAAAGCTCCTACGAGCAGTACTTC
cdr3_aa: CASSLKGKSSYEQYF

clone_size: once
j_call: TRBJ1-5
v_call: TRBV7-9
d_call: NA
cdr3_nt: TGTGCCAGCAGCTTAGGGGGCGTGAGCAATCAGCCCCAGCATTTT
cdr3_aa: CASSLGGVSNQPQHF

clone_size: NA
j_call: TRBJ1-2
v_call: TRBV25-1
d_call: NA
cdr3_nt: TGTGCCAGCAGTCGACTGGATATTGGCTACACCTTC
cdr3_aa: CASSRLDIGYTF

clone_size: once
j_call: TRBJ1-3
v_call: TRBV5-4
d_call: NA
cdr3_nt: TGTGCCAGCAGCTTGTACGGGGGCTTAACCACCATATATTTT
cdr3_aa: CASSLYGGLTTIYF

clone_size: NA
j_call: TRBJ1-4
v_call: TRBV7-9
d_call: TRBD1
cdr3_nt: TGTGCCAGCAGCTTAACAGGGGCGGGGGAAAAACTGTTTTTT
cdr3_aa: CASSLTGAGEKLFF

clone_size: NA
j_call: TRBJ1-4
v_call: TRBV19
d_call: NA
cdr3_nt: TGTGCCAGTAAGGAGGGGCCCTATGAAAAACTGTTTTTT
cdr3_aa: CASKEGPYEKLFF

clone_size: large
j_call: TRBJ2-2
v_call: TRBV15
d_call: TRBD2
cdr3_nt: TGTGCCACCAGCAGAGAACGGACTAGCGGGAGGGCCGGGGGGGAGAGCACCGGGGAGCTGTTTTTT
cdr3_aa: CATSRERTSGRAGGESTGELFF

clone_size: NA
j_call: TRBJ2-1
v_call: TRBV19
d_call: TRBD1
cdr3_nt: TGTGCCAGTAGTATAGACGGGACAGGTGGAGGTGAGCAGTTCTTC
cdr3_aa: CASSIDGTGGGEQFF

clone_size: NA
j_call: TRBJ1-2
v_call: TRBV19
d_call: NA
cdr3_nt: TGTGCCAGTAGTCCACAGACGGTCTATGGCTACACCTTC
cdr3_aa: CASSPQTVYGYTF

clone_size: NA
j_call: TRBJ2-2
v_call: TRBV11-2
d_call: NA
cdr3_nt: TGTGCCAGCAGCTCAATAATATATACCGGGGAGCTGTTTTTT
cdr3_aa: CASSSIIYTGELFF

clone_size: NA
j_call: TRBJ2-5
v_call: TRBV6-5
d_call: NA
cdr3_nt: TGTGCCAGCAGTTTAGGGGAGACCCAGTACTTC
cdr3_aa: CASSLGETQYF

clone_size: NA
j_call: TRBJ1-2
v_call: TRBV7-2
d_call: NA
cdr3_nt: TGTGCCAGCAGCTTAGGAGGGGGTGGCTACACCTTC
cdr3_aa: CASSLGGGGYTF

clone_size: few
j_call: TRBJ2-1
v_call: TRBV7-8
d_call: NA
cdr3_nt: TGTGCCAGCGGGTTCCGGGAGCAGTTCTTC
cdr3_aa: CASGFREQFF

clone_size: NA
j_call: TRBJ1-1
v_call: TRBV5-4
d_call: NA
cdr3_nt: TGTGCCAGCAGCCCCCCCCATGAGAACACTGAAGCTTTCTTT
cdr3_aa: CASSPPHENTEAFF

clone_size: NA
j_call: TRBJ1-5
v_call: TRBV7-9
d_call: NA
cdr3_nt: TGTGCCAGCAGCGCCAGGGTTGATCAGCCCCAGCATTTT
cdr3_aa: CASSARVDQPQHF

clone_size: NA
j_call: TRBJ1-2
v_call: TRBV13
d_call: NA
cdr3_nt: TGTGCCAGCAGCTTCAGTAACAGGGAAACGGGCTATGGCTACACCTTC
cdr3_aa: CASSFSNRETGYGYTF

clone_size: NA
j_call: TRBJ2-1
v_call: TRBV9
d_call: NA
cdr3_nt: TGTGCCAGCAGCCCCCATGTTAATCTAGCTAATGAGCAGTTCTTC
cdr3_aa: CASSPHVNLANEQFF

clone_size: NA
j_call: TRBJ1-1
v_call: TRBV4-1
d_call: TRBD1
cdr3_nt: TGCGCCAGCAGCCAAGTTGGGACAGGGGGGACTGAAGCTTTCTTT
cdr3_aa: CASSQVGTGGTEAFF

clone_size: NA
j_call: TRBJ2-2
v_call: TRBV7-2
d_call: TRBD2
cdr3_nt: TGTGCCAGCACTGAGCGGGGGGGCACCGGGGAGCTGTTTTTT
cdr3_aa: CASTERGGTGELFF

clone_size: NA
j_call: TRBJ2-5
v_call: TRBV5-1
d_call: NA
cdr3_nt: TGCGCCAGCAGCTATCAGACAAGGCCTCAAGAGACCCAGTACTTC
cdr3_aa: CASSYQTRPQETQYF

clone_size: NA
j_call: TRBJ1-6
v_call: TRBV6-5
d_call: TRBD1
cdr3_nt: TGTGCCAGCAGCCTGACAGGGGAAGAATCACCCCTCCACTTT
cdr3_aa: CASSLTGEESPLHF

clone_size: NA
j_call: TRBJ1-5
v_call: TRBV10-2
d_call: TRBD1
cdr3_nt: TGCGCCAGCAAGGGGCATTCGACAGGGCGTAGCAATCAGCCCCAGCATTTT
cdr3_aa: CASKGHSTGRSNQPQHF

clone_size: NA
j_call: TRBJ2-7
v_call: TRBV19
d_call: NA
cdr3_nt: TGTGCCAGTAGGGAGTCGCGGGGCGCTTACGAGCAGTACTTC
cdr3_aa: CASRESRGAYEQYF

clone_size: NA
j_call: TRBJ1-5
v_call: TRBV19
d_call: NA
cdr3_nt: TGTGCCAGTAGTGCATGGGTCGTCGGCCAGGCGGAACAGCCCCAGCATTTT
cdr3_aa: CASSAWVVGQAEQPQHF

clone_size: NA
j_call: TRBJ1-5
v_call: TRBV12-2
d_call: NA
cdr3_nt: TGTGCAAGTCGCCTCCCAACGGTGGGCGTCTCCAGGGAGCCCCAGCATTTT
cdr3_aa: CASRLPTVGVSREPQHF

clone_size: NA
j_call: TRBJ2-3
v_call: TRBV28
d_call: NA
cdr3_nt: TGTGCCAGCAGTTTGGGGGGCGAGGCAGATACGCAGTATTTT
cdr3_aa: CASSLGGEADTQYF

clone_size: medium-sized
j_call: TRBJ2-7
v_call: TRBV11-2
d_call: TRBD2
cdr3_nt: TGTGCCAGCAGCTCCAAGCGGGGAACCAGCTACGAGCAGTACTTC
cdr3_aa: CASSSKRGTSYEQYF

clone_size: NA
j_call: TRBJ1-2
v_call: TRBV2
d_call: NA
cdr3_nt: TGTGCCAGCAGTGAAAACCGGGGGCTACGAGGCTACACCTTC
cdr3_aa: CASSENRGLRGYTF

clone_size: NA
j_call: TRBJ2-3
v_call: TRBV5-4
d_call: TRBD2
cdr3_nt: TGTGCCAGCAGCTTGGGGACTAGTTCGAGCAGAGATACGCAGTATTTT
cdr3_aa: CASSLGTSSSRDTQYF